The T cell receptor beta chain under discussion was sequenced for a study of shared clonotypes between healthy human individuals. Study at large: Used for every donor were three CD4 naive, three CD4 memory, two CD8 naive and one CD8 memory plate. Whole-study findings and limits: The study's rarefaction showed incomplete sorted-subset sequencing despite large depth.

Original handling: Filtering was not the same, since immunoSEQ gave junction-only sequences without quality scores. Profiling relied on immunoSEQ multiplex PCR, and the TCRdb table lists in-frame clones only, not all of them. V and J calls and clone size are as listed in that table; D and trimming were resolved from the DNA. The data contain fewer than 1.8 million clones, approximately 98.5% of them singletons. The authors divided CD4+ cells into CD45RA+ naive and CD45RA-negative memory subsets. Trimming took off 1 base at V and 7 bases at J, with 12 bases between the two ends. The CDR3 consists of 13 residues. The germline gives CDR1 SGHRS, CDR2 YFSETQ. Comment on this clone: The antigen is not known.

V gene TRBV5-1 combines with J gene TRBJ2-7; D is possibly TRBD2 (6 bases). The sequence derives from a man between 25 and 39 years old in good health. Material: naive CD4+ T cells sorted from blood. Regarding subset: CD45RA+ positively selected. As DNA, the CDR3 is TGCGCCAGCAGCTTGAACGGGAGAGGTGAGCAGTACTTC. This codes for CASSLNGRGEQYF.